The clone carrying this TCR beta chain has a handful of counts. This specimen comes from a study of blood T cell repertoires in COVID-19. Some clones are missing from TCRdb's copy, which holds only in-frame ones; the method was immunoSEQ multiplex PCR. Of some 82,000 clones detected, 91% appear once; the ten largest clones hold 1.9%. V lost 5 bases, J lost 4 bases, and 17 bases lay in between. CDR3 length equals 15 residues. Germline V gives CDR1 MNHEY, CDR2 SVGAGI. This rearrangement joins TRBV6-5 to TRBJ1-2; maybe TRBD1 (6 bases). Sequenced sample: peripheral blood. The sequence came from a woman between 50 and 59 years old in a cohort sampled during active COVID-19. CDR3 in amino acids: CASSTREGGFYGYTF. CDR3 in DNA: TGTGCCAGCAGTACCCGGGAGGGGGGCTTCTATGGCTACACCTTC.